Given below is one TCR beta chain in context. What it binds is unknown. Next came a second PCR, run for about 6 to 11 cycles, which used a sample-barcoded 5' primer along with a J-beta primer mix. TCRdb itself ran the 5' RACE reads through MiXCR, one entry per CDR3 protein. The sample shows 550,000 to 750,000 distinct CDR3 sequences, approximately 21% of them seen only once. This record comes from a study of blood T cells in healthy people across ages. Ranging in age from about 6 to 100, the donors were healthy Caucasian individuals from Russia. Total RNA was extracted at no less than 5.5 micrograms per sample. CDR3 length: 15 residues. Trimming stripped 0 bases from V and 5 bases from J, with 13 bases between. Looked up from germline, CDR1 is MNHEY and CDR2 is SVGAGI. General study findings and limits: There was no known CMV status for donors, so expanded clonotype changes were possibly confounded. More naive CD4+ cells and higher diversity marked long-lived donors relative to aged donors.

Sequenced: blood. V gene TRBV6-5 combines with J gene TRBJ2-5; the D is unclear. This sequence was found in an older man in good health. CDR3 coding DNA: TGTGCCAGCAGTTACTCACTGTCGGGCTCGGAGACCCAGTACTTC. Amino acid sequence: CASSYSLSGSETQYF.